The next 5 T cell receptor beta chains were all read from a single sample in a study of regulatory T cells in long-lasting Graves disease. The time point was: persistent/refractory GD, antithyroid drugs over 5 years with positive TRAb. The TCR library was made from RNA that had been extracted from PBMCs in TRIzol. Building of the TCR beta libraries involved iRepertoire HTBI primers and Arm-PCR of CDR3 regions. TCRdb reanalysed the multiplex PCR reads using MiXCR and keeps one entry per CDR3 protein. The table records over 250,000 distinct CDR3 sequences, 20% to 25% of them present only once. The starting material was peripheral blood mononuclear cells (PBMCs), obtained when the disease was refractory, from a patient treated with antithyroid drugs. Receptors were obtained from a female donor with Graves disease.

This clonotype was recorded many times. The chain couples TRBV7-9 to TRBJ1-6, with unresolved D. This CDR3 spans 15 amino acids. Germline CDR1 and CDR2: SEHNR and FQNEAQ (reference sequence). Trimming pared 1 base from V and 6 bases from J, leaving 10 bases between. This CDR3 reads CASSLGYGPNSPLHF. The CDR3 region has the DNA TGTGCCAGCAGCTTAGGTTACGGCCCTAATTCACCCCTCCACTTT.

The CDR3 nucleotides are TGTGCCAGCAGCTTGGAACCGGGGGCCAAAAACATTCAGTACTTC. It is translated as CASSLEPGAKNIQYF. The chain has TRBV5-4 and TRBJ2-4; D might be TRBD2 (5 bases). The CDR3 runs to 15 residues. V shed 0 bases and J shed 1 base, with 8 bases lying between them. The germline gives CDR1 SGHNT, CDR2 YYREEE (reference sequence).

There are a few counts of this clonotype. The V call is TRBV6-5, the J call TRBJ1-1; D is perhaps TRBD1 (5 bases). V lost 2 bases to trimming and J lost 4 bases, with 17 bases between them. The CDR3 extends over 16 amino acids. CDR1 and CDR2 from the germline V gene are MNHEY and SVGAGI. Written as DNA, the CDR3 is TGTGCCAGCAGTTACGCAAGTCCGGGGGGGAGCACTGAAGCTTTCTTT. Its translation: CASSYASPGGSTEAFF.

In this sample, this clonotype turned up many times. The V call is TRBV9, the J call TRBJ2-7; D is possibly TRBD2 (6 bases). In germline, CDR1 is SGDLS, CDR2 YYNGEE. The CDR3 is 14 amino acids. The V end lost 0 bases, the J end lost 0 bases, and 7 bases lay between the germline ends. The CDR3 DNA sequence: TGTGCCAGCAGCGTAGACGGGAGCTCCTACGAGCAGTACTTC. Its protein product is CASSVDGSSYEQYF.

V and J are TRBV29-1 and TRBJ1-1; D is undetermined. V gave up 5 bases and J gave up 4 bases, with 14 bases separating them. There are 13 residues in the CDR3. The germline V gene has CDR1 SQVTM and CDR2 ANQGSEA. Written as DNA, the CDR3 is TGCAGCGTTAGGTTCACCCTAACCACTGAAGCTTTCTTT. Its protein is CSVRFTLTTEAFF.